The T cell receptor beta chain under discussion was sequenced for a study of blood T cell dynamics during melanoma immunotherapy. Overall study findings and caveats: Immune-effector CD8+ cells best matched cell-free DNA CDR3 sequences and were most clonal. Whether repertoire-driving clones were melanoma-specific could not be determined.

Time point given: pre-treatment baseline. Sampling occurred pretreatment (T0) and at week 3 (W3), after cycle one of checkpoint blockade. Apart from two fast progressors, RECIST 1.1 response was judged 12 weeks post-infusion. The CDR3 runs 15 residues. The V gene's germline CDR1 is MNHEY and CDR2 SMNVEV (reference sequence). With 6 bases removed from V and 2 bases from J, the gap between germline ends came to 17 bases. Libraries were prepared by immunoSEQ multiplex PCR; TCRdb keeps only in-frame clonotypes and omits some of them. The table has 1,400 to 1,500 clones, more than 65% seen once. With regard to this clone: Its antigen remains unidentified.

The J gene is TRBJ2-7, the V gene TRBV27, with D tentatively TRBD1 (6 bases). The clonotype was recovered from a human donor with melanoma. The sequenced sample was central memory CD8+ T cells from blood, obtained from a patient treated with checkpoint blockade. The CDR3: CASSATDSLTYEQYF. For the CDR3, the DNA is TGTGCCAGCAGCGCTACGGACAGTCTTACCTACGAGCAGTACTTC.